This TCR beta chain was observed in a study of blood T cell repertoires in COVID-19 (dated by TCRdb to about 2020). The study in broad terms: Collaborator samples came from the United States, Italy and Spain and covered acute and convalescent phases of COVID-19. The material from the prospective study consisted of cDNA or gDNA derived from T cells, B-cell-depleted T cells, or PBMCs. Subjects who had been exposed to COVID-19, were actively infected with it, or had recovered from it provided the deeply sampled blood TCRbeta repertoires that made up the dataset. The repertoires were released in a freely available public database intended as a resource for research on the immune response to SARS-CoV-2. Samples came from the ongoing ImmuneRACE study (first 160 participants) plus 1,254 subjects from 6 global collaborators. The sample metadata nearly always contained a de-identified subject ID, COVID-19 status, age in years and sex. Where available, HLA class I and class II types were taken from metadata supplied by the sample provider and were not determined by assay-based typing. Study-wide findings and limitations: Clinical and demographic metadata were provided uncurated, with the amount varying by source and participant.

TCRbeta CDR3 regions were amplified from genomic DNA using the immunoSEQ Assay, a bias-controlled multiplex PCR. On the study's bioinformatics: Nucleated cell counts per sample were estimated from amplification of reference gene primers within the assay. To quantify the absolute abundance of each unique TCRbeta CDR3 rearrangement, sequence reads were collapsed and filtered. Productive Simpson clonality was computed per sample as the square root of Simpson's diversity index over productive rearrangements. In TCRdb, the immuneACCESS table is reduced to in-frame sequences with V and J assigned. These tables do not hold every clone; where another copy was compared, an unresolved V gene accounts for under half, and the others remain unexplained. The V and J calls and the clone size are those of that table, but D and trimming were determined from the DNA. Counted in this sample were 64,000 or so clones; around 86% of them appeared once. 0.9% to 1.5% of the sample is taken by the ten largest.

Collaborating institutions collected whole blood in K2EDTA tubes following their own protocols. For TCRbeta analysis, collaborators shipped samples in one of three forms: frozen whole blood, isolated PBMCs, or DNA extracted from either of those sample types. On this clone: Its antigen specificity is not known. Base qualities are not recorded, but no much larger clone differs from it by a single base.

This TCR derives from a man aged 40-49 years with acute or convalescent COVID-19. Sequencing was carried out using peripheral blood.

This receptor carries the CDR3 CASSLLGPGETQYF. The nucleotide sequence is TGTGCCAGCAGCTTATTGGGGCCGGGAGAGACCCAGTACTTC. The chain is encoded by TRBV7-2 joined to TRBJ2-5; TRBD1 is possibly the D segment (5 matching bases). CDR1 and CDR2 (SGHTA, FQGNSA) derive from the germline V gene. At the junction V is shortened by 2 bases and J by 4 bases, with 11 bases in between. From cysteine to phenylalanine, the CDR3 is 14 amino acids long. The retained sequence is limited to the CDR3, 42 bases, with the frame set at the first base.